Below are 27 T cell receptor beta chains sequenced from a single sample in a study of T cell repertoires in cytomegalovirus infection. TCRdb called the reads again in MiXCR, with one record for every CDR3 protein. This sample has fewer than 1,000,000 distinct CDR3 sequences, with 30% to 40% found just once. Antigen specificity for these receptors is unknown. The sample here was cultured CD8+ T cells from PBMCs, taken from culture after CMV antigen stimulation. The source of these receptors is a human donor in good health (CMV status not recorded). Some clones in this sample may be carry-over from other donors' samples.

This clonotype came up many times. V is TRBV7-8 and J is TRBJ1-1; weak D call: TRBD1 (6 bases). The V gene lost 5 bases and the J gene lost 5 bases, with 18 bases spanning the gap. From germline, CDR1 is SGHVS and CDR2 FQNEAQ. The CDR3 consists of 15 residues. The CDR3 here is CASSPRGGTGTEAFF. CDR3 nucleotide sequence: TGTGCCAGCAGCCCCCGAGGGGGAACGGGAACTGAAGCTTTCTTT.

The chain recombines TRBV10-3 with TRBJ1-2; 8 bases match TRBD1. J lost 5 bases, V lost 0 bases, and 11 bases had no gene match. Per the germline V gene, CDR1 is ENHRY and CDR2 is SYGVKD. The CDR3 has 17 residues. The CDR3 DNA sequence: TGTGCCATCAGTGAGTCCTCAGGGCCAGGACAGGGATATGGCTACACCTTC. It yields the protein CAISESSGPGQGYGYTF.

To note about this clonotype: A much larger clonotype is one base distant, so this may be a read error. This chain links TRBV7-6 with TRBJ2-2; tentatively, D is TRBD1 (7 bases). Germline loops: CDR1 SGHVS, CDR2 FNYEAQ. This CDR3 comprises 15 residues. For the CDR3, the DNA is TGTGCCAACAGCCCGCCCGCAGGGGGGACCGGGGAGCTGTTTTTT. The encoded protein is CANSPPAGGTGELFF.

This clonotype was seen many times. The CDR3 loop reads CASSSTATYEQYF. The CDR3 region has the DNA TGTGCCAGCAGCTCGACAGCCACCTACGAGCAGTACTTC. The chain couples TRBV7-2 to TRBJ2-7; possibly TRBD1 for D (5 bases). Per germline, CDR1 SGHTA and CDR2 FQGNSA. The V and J ends lost 4 bases and 2 bases respectively, with 9 bases between them. This CDR3 has 13 amino acids.

This clonotype appeared a few times. The chain joins TRBV5-5 to TRBJ1-6; 8 bases line up with TRBD1. Germline values: CDR1 SGHKS, CDR2 YYEKEE (reference sequence). V gave up 4 bases and J gave up 13 bases; unmatched junction bases: 13. This CDR3 has 15 residues. In nucleotides, the CDR3 is TGTGCCAGCAGCCCCTGGAGGACAGGGATTGAGCCCCTCCACTTT. The encoded protein is CASSPWRTGIEPLHF.

This clonotype was seen just once. V usage is TRBV20-1 and J usage is TRBJ2-7; TRBD1 might be the D (6 bases). The V gene's germline CDR1 is DFQATT and CDR2 SNEGSKA (reference sequence). Trimming left V 6 bases short and J 0 bases short, with 12 bases between. The CDR3 loop spans 13 amino acids. The CDR3 is CSALRGASYEQYF. Written as DNA, the CDR3 is TGCAGTGCCCTCAGGGGCGCCTCCTACGAGCAGTACTTC.

There are a few counts of this clonotype. The V and J genes are TRBV4-3 and TRBJ1-1; 9 bases align to TRBD1. J was trimmed by 4 bases and V by 0 bases; bases with no gene match: 3. The CDR3 is 15 amino acids. Germline-derived CDR1 and CDR2 are LGHNA and YSLEER. CDR3 coding DNA: TGCGCCAGCAGCCAAGAATTGGACAGGGGCACTGAAGCTTTCTTT. Translated: CASSQELDRGTEAFF.

This clonotype was seen more than once but under ten times. The chain links TRBV7-9 to TRBJ1-2; the D gene is possibly TRBD1 (6 bases). Per the germline V gene, CDR1 is SEHNR and CDR2 is FQNEAQ (reference sequence). The length of the CDR3 is 13 residues. Trimming took off 5 bases at V and 5 bases at J, with 12 bases between the two ends. The CDR3 sequence: CASSDGTLYGYTF. CDR3 bases: TGTGCCAGCAGCGACGGGACACTTTATGGCTACACCTTC.

J is TRBJ2-3 and V is TRBV24-1, with TRBD2 matching over 11 bases. V was clipped by 4 bases and J by 5 bases; unmatched bases: 7. CDR1 is KGHDR and CDR2 is SFDVKD in the germline V gene. There are 16 residues in the CDR3. The CDR3 region has the DNA TGTGCCACCAGTGACCTTAGCGGGGGGGCCGAAGATACGCAGTATTTT. Translating it yields CATSDLSGGAEDTQYF.

The chain combines TRBV13 with TRBJ2-5; perhaps TRBD2 as D (6 bases). Looked up from germline, CDR1 is PRHDT and CDR2 is FYEKMQ (reference sequence). V was shortened by 5 bases and J by 1 base, with 11 bases between the two germline ends. The CDR3 has 14 amino acids. CDR3 amino acids: CASSARDFQETQYF. DNA for the CDR3: TGTGCCAGCAGCGCCCGGGACTTCCAAGAGACCCAGTACTTC.

The chain combines TRBV5-4 with TRBJ2-1; possibly TRBD2 for D (6 bases). The CDR3 is made up of 15 amino acids. Trimming cost V 0 bases and J 3 bases, with 10 bases left between them. Germline V gene lookup returns CDR1 SGHNT and CDR2 YYREEE (reference sequence). The CDR3 loop reads CASSLVGGNYNEQFF. CDR3 nucleotides: TGTGCCAGCAGCTTGGTGGGCGGGAACTACAATGAGCAGTTCTTC.

This clonotype has just a few counts. The CDR3 DNA reads as TGTGCCAGCAGGTTGACACCCTGGGACACTGAAGCTTTCTTT. Translation gives CASRLTPWDTEAFF. The V call is TRBV7-9, the J call TRBJ1-1; D is ambiguous. CDR3 length equals 14 residues. Between the trimmed V and J ends, which lost 6 bases and 3 bases, there was a span of 14 bases. The germline V gene has CDR1 SEHNR and CDR2 FQNEAQ (reference sequence).

V gene TRBV19 combines with J gene TRBJ1-5; a weak D match, TRBD1 (6 bases). V lost 4 bases, J lost 0 bases, and 19 bases lay in between. This CDR3 has 18 amino acids. Germline-derived CDR1 and CDR2 are LNHDA and SQIVND (reference sequence). In nucleotides, the CDR3 is TGTGCCAGTAGTACCCATCCAGGGACACCTTATAGCAATCAGCCCCAGCATTTT. Encoded protein: CASSTHPGTPYSNQPQHF.

V is TRBV6-2 or TRBV6-3 and J is TRBJ1-5; unclear D gene. The CDR3 totals 17 residues. V was trimmed by 0 bases and J by 3 bases, leaving 15 bases between them. Germline V gene lookup returns CDR1 MNHEY and CDR2 SVGEGT. CDR3: CASSYSEQQSHNQPQHF. CDR3 in DNA: TGTGCCAGCAGTTACTCCGAACAGCAATCTCACAATCAGCCCCAGCATTTT.

This clonotype was seen a handful of times. The chain uses TRBV20-1 and TRBJ1-1, with 7 bases identical to TRBD1. Germline values: CDR1 DFQATT, CDR2 SNEGSKA (reference sequence). This CDR3 contains 14 residues. V gave up 0 bases and J gave up 3 bases; unmatched junction bases: 4. The CDR3: CSARDSDRDTEAFF. The DNA of the CDR3 is TGCAGTGCTAGAGATTCCGACAGGGACACTGAAGCTTTCTTT.

The sample holds many counts of this clonotype. The chain links TRBV7-2 to TRBJ2-7; TRBD1 aligns across 9 bases. With 4 bases clipped from V and 5 bases from J, the junction kept 9 bases outside the gene matches. The CDR3 totals 15 residues. The germline V gene encodes CDR1 SGHTA and CDR2 FQGNSA. CDR3 nucleotides: TGTGCCAGCAGCTCAGCAGGACAGGGGTTGAACGAGCAGTACGTC. It encodes CASSSAGQGLNEQYV.

This chain links TRBV28 with TRBJ1-5, with TRBD1 matching over 8 bases. Germline CDR1 reads MDHEN; CDR2 reads SYDVKM. V lost 6 bases to trimming and J lost 7 bases; unmatched junction nucleotides: 11. The CDR3 has 15 residues. The CDR3 DNA is TGTGCCAGCAGGCGTAGCAGGGGGCCCCTGCAGCCCCAGCATTTT. It is translated as CASRRSRGPLQPQHF.

The gene calls are TRBV7-6 and TRBJ1-1; perhaps TRBD1 as D (5 bases). Germline values: CDR1 SGHVS, CDR2 FNYEAQ. This CDR3 is 16 amino acids long. The ends were cut back, 2 bases at V and 0 bases at J, with 13 bases in the middle. CDR3 in amino acids: CASSLKAGHMNTEAFF. As DNA, the CDR3 is TGTGCCAGCAGCTTAAAGGCAGGGCACATGAACACTGAAGCTTTCTTT.

The chain has TRBV27 and TRBJ1-1; D perhaps matches TRBD1 (5 bases). CDR3 length: 13 residues. The germline V and J ends were trimmed by 10 bases and 3 bases, with 15 bases remaining between them. The germline gives CDR1 MNHEY, CDR2 SMNVEV (reference sequence). CDR3 sequence: CATGPPGYTEAFF. DNA of the CDR3: TGTGCCACTGGGCCCCCAGGGTACACTGAAGCTTTCTTT.

At least ten counts were recorded for this clonotype. The chain joins TRBV7-9 to TRBJ2-6; 8 bases fit TRBD1. The J segment lost 2 bases and the V segment lost 10 bases, leaving 10 bases of the junction unmatched. The germline V gene encodes CDR1 SEHNR and CDR2 FQNEAQ (reference sequence). This CDR3 contains 16 residues. The CDR3 protein is CATKRQGAPGANVLTF. CDR3 coding DNA: TGTGCCACGAAGAGGCAGGGGGCGCCTGGGGCCAACGTCCTGACTTTC.

The V and J genes are TRBV27 and TRBJ2-1; D unresolved. This CDR3 has 14 residues. V was trimmed by 4 bases and J by 2 bases, leaving 9 bases between them. Germline CDR1 reads MNHEY; CDR2 reads SMNVEV (reference sequence). The CDR3 here is CASSSGFPYNEQFF. As DNA, the CDR3 is TGTGCCAGCAGTTCCGGGTTTCCCTACAATGAGCAGTTCTTC.

This rearrangement joins TRBV11-2 to TRBJ2-1; no definite D call. This CDR3 is 12 amino acids long. Germline CDR1 SGHAT, CDR2 FQNNGV. Trimming pared 2 bases from V and 8 bases from J, leaving 7 bases between. The CDR3 DNA is TGTGCCAGCAGCTTAAGTACTGATGAGCAGTTCTTC. It specifies CASSLSTDEQFF.

This clonotype was picked up a small number of times. The chain uses TRBV11-2 and TRBJ1-2, with a weak D call TRBD1 (6 bases). The CDR3 loop spans 23 amino acids. V was trimmed by 1 base and J by 3 bases, leaving 36 bases between them. From germline, CDR1 is SGHAT and CDR2 FQNNGV. The CDR3 DNA follows: TGTGCCAGCAGCTTAGTAACCCTAGTAGGTCCTTCGGGGGGCCCTTATAACGACTATGGCTACACCTTC. It yields the protein CASSLVTLVGPSGGPYNDYGYTF.

V gene TRBV7-9 combines with J gene TRBJ2-1; 11 bases are shared with TRBD2. From germline, CDR1 is SEHNR and CDR2 FQNEAQ (reference sequence). V shed 5 bases, J shed 0 bases, and the junction held 9 bases outside the gene matches. The CDR3 sequence is 18 residues long. CDR3 loop: CASSISGGAPSSYNEQFF. For the CDR3, the DNA is TGTGCCAGCAGCATTAGCGGGGGGGCCCCGAGCTCCTACAATGAGCAGTTCTTC.

The chain employs TRBV20-1 and TRBJ2-1, with D possibly TRBD1 on 6 matching bases. With 8 bases removed from V and 8 bases from J, the gap between germline ends came to 16 bases. Germline-derived CDR1 and CDR2 are DFQATT and SNEGSKA (reference sequence). The CDR3 length is 12 residues. The DNA of the CDR3 is TGCAGTACATCGTACAGGGTGGATGAGCAGTTCTTC. It codes for CSTSYRVDEQFF.

This sequence joins TRBV11-3 and TRBJ2-1; D is ambiguous. Germline V gene data show CDR1 as SGHNT and CDR2 as YENEEA. CDR3 length equals 19 residues. Trimming took 0 bases from V and 0 from J, leaving 18 bases between them. Written as DNA, the CDR3 is TGTGCCAGCAGCTTAGATCAAAAGGAACGTCCGAGCTCCTACAATGAGCAGTTCTTC. This codes for CASSLDQKERPSSYNEQFF. The full variable domain, rest sourced from reference TRBV11-3 and TRBJ2-1, is EAGVVQSPRYKIIEKKQPVAFWCNPISGHNTLYWYLQNLGQGPELLIRYENEEAVDDSQLPKDRFSAERLKGVDSTLKIQPAELGDSAVYLCASSLDQKERPSSYNEQFFGPGTRLTVL.

This clonotype was picked up a small number of times. CDR3 in DNA: TGCGCCAGCAGAAGGGCATCCTACAATGAGCAGTTCTTC. Residues: CASRRASYNEQFF. The J gene is TRBJ2-1, the V gene TRBV5-1, with unresolved D. Per germline, CDR1 SGHRS and CDR2 YFSETQ. V was shortened by 5 bases and J by 1 base, with 7 bases between the two germline ends. The CDR3 length is 13 residues.